This T cell receptor beta chain was profiled in a study of T-cell reconstitution after alpha-beta-depleted transplantation in children. Unique molecular identifiers were used to barcode this TCRbeta library. TCRdb reprocessed the PCR reads with MiXCR, giving one entry per CDR3 protein. The repertoire has a few hundred thousand distinct CDR3 sequences, 9.9% of them found once; the top ten carry around 9.1%. The sequence came from a human donor who donated a stem cell graft to a child with SCID. This sample comprised PBMCs from the stem cell graft donor, obtained from the stem cell graft.

The CDR3, as DNA: TGTGCCACCAGTCAGAGCGCGGACTACAATGAGCAGTTCTTC. This sequence encodes CATSQSADYNEQFF. This chain connects TRBV24-1 to TRBJ2-1, with D unclear. V was shortened by 6 bases and J by 3 bases, with 11 bases between the two germline ends. Germline CDR1 reads KGHDR; CDR2 reads SFDVKD. The CDR3 has 14 residues.